These 17 T cell receptor beta chains originate from one sample sequenced in a study of spatial heterogeneity in lung cancer. Time point: sample taken at primary tumor resection. Study outcomes and limitations: How many expanded intratumoral alpha and beta TCRs were present tracked the tumor mutation count, which was a count of nonsynonymous mutations.

These receptors have no identified antigens. TCRdb independently ran MiXCR on the 5' RACE reads; one entry per CDR3 protein. The data contain just under 7,500 distinct CDR3 sequences, more than 6.5% of them singletons. Sample: lung tumor tissue, taken at surgery. These receptors were collected from a male donor with early-stage non-small cell lung cancer.

The rearrangement joins TRBV30 to TRBJ2-3, with TRBD2 as a possible D gene (5 bases). Trimming removed 1 base at V and 2 bases at J, with 13 bases between. Looked up from germline, CDR1 is GTSNPN and CDR2 is SVGIG (reference sequence). The CDR3 consists of 15 residues. The CDR3 DNA reads as TGTGCCTGGAGTGACGAGGACTTCCACACAGATACGCAGTATTTT. Translating gives CAWSDEDFHTDTQYF.

In its sample, this clonotype ranks as medium-sized (0.01 to 0.1%). The rearrangement links TRBV7-9 to TRBJ2-3; tentative D call: TRBD1 (6 bases). The CDR3 has 12 residues. V lost 4 bases and J lost 6, with 8 bases in between. The germline CDR1 and CDR2 sequences are SEHNR and FQNEAQ (reference sequence). Here the CDR3 DNA reads TGTGCCAGCAGCTCACAGGGCGATACGCAGTATTTT. Translated: CASSSQGDTQYF.

By sample share, this clonotype is medium-sized. The chain recombines TRBV6-5 with TRBJ2-1; D is unresolved. The CDR3 covers 14 residues. Trimming shortened V by 2 bases and J by 3 bases, and 8 bases separated the two germline ends. Germline assignment: CDR1 MNHEY and CDR2 SVGAGI. This chain's CDR3 is CASSYGILYNEQFF. The DNA for the CDR3 is TGTGCCAGCAGTTACGGGATCCTCTACAATGAGCAGTTCTTC.

At least ten counts were recorded for this clonotype. The chain employs TRBV4-3 and TRBJ2-1, with TRBD2 identical over 13 bases. V lost 0 bases and J lost 9; bases outside the gene matches: 2. Germline V gene lookup returns CDR1 LGHNA and CDR2 YSLEER. The length of the CDR3 is 15 residues. The CDR3 nucleotides read TGCGCCAGCAGCCAAGATGGGACTAGCGGGATTGAGCAGTTCTTC. Translated, it gives CASSQDGTSGIEQFF.

The sample holds many counts of this clonotype. The chain employs TRBV5-1 and TRBJ2-2; D is unresolved. Germline lookup yields CDR1 SGHRS and CDR2 YFSETQ. Trimming removed 3 bases at V and 0 bases at J, with 12 bases between. CDR3 length equals 16 residues. Here the CDR3 DNA reads TGCGCCAGCAGCTCTAGTACAAACGCGAACACCGGGGAGCTGTTTTTT. Amino acid sequence: CASSSSTNANTGELFF.

This chain uses TRBV15 with TRBJ2-3; 9 nucleotides line up with TRBD2. From germline, CDR1 is LNHNV and CDR2 YYDKDF (reference sequence). The CDR3 is made up of 15 amino acids. Losses at the gene ends were 0 bases for V and 4 bases for J; bases not matched to a gene: 2. Here the CDR3 reads CATSRELAGSDTQYF. In nucleotides, the CDR3 is TGTGCCACCAGCAGAGAACTAGCGGGTTCAGATACGCAGTATTTT.

This clonotype was detected a few times. The V gene is TRBV5-1, the J gene TRBJ2-7, with 11 bases matching TRBD1. Germline CDR1 is SGHRS and CDR2 is YFSETQ. J was trimmed by 2 bases and V by 0 bases; bases with no gene match: 1. The CDR3 spans 15 residues. CDR3: CASSLEGQGAYEQYF. The CDR3 coding sequence is TGCGCCAGCAGCTTGGAGGGACAGGGGGCCTACGAGCAGTACTTC.

This clonotype is labeled as medium-sized. The chain uses TRBV6-1 and TRBJ2-2, with 10 bases identical to TRBD2. The CDR3 has 15 residues. Germline V lookup: CDR1 MNHNS, CDR2 SASEGT. The V and J ends lost 3 bases and 6 bases, in that order; junction bases with no gene match: 4. CDR3 loop: CASSDQRGGAGELFF. CDR3 DNA sequence: TGTGCCAGCAGTGATCAGCGGGGGGGTGCCGGGGAGCTGTTTTTT.

By its share, this clonotype is medium-sized. The chain joins TRBV9 to TRBJ1-2; D is unresolved. Looked up from germline, CDR1 is SGDLS and CDR2 is YYNGEE. V lost 0 bases and J lost 4, with 10 bases in between. This CDR3 has 14 residues. CDR3 sequence (DNA): TGTGCCAGCAGCGTAGCTGATTGGAGCTATGGCTACACCTTC. Protein: CASSVADWSYGYTF.

Relative to its sample, this clonotype is medium-sized (0.01 to 0.1%). The V call is TRBV11-2, the J call TRBJ2-2; D ambiguous. V lost 1 base to trimming and J lost 7 bases, with 7 bases between them. Germline CDR1 SGHAT, CDR2 FQNNGV. This CDR3 is 13 amino acids long. The CDR3 sequence: CASSLGLSGELFF. The CDR3, as DNA: TGTGCCAGCAGCTTAGGCCTGAGCGGGGAGCTGTTTTTT.

This clonotype is deemed medium-sized. The CDR3 bases are TGCGCCAGCAGCAGCCAAGATAACGGTGAGCAGTTCTTC. Translation: CASSSQDNGEQFF. V usage is TRBV4-1 and J usage is TRBJ2-1; D gene unclear. Per the germline V gene, CDR1 is MGHRA and CDR2 is YSYEKL. This CDR3 contains 13 residues. V lost 5 bases and J lost 9, with 14 bases in between.

This clonotype was observed many times. The chain is built from TRBV19 and TRBJ2-2; D might be TRBD2 (6 bases). CDR3 length: 14 residues. The V gene lost 4 bases and the J gene lost 11 bases, with 17 bases spanning the gap. Germline V CDR1 and CDR2: LNHDA, SQIVND (reference sequence). CDR3 coding DNA: TGTGCCAGTAGTAGTGGCGGGGAAGTGAGTGAGCTGTTTTTT. It codes for CASSSGGEVSELFF.

This clonotype is medium-sized in the sample. V and J are TRBV6-5 and TRBJ1-2; TRBD1 agrees at 7 bases. CDR3 size: 12 residues. With 5 bases clipped from V and 7 bases from J, the junction kept 4 bases outside the gene matches. Looked up from germline, CDR1 is MNHEY and CDR2 is SVGAGI. The CDR3 DNA follows: TGTGCCAGCAGTAGGGGGCCCCCTGGCTACACCTTC. It encodes CASSRGPPGYTF.

J is TRBJ2-2 and V is TRBV12-3 or TRBV12-4; the match to TRBD1 covers 7 bases. This CDR3 comprises 17 residues. V gave up 6 bases and J gave up 0 bases; unmatched junction bases: 10. CDR3 loop: CASRKLKGQSNTGELFF. CDR3 DNA sequence: TGTGCCAGCAGAAAATTGAAGGGACAGTCGAACACCGGGGAGCTGTTTTTT.

A few counts support this clonotype. V and J are TRBV19 and TRBJ1-2; 7 bases line up with TRBD1. Germline V CDR1 and CDR2: LNHDA, SQIVND (reference sequence). The CDR3 sequence is 16 residues long. Unmatched junction bases numbered 12, after V lost 4 bases and J lost 4 bases. The CDR3 DNA follows: TGTGCCAGTAGTACCGGCGGACAGGAAGGGGGCTATGGCTACACCTTC. This gives the protein CASSTGGQEGGYGYTF.

By sample fraction, this clonotype is medium-sized. The CDR3 DNA follows: TGTGCCACCAGTGATCAGGAGCGGGAGTCCGGGGAGCTGTTTTTT. Protein: CATSDQERESGELFF. This chain uses TRBV24-1 with TRBJ2-2, with 8 positions matching TRBD2. The germline V gene has CDR1 KGHDR and CDR2 SFDVKD. CDR3 length: 15 amino acids. Germline trimming cut 3 bases from V and 6 bases from J; bases unmatched to any gene: 5.

Ten or more counts support this clonotype. The chain carries TRBV3-1 and TRBJ2-1; no clear D gene. In germline, CDR1 is LGHDT, CDR2 YNNKEL (reference sequence). CDR3 length equals 15 residues. V was shortened by 4 bases and J by 2 bases, with 12 bases between the two germline ends. The CDR3 loop is CASSLDLVTYNEQFF. CDR3 nucleotides: TGTGCCAGCAGCCTTGACTTGGTAACCTACAATGAGCAGTTCTTC.